The sample holds a few counts of the clone carrying this TCR beta chain. The junction does not match germline at one end; this may be a read error. The authors amplified TCR beta CDR3 regions, and they did so from RNA transcripts for repertoire sequencing. HTBI primers were used in a first-round RT-PCR, which preceded a second-round multiplex PCR. TCRdb analysed the multiplex PCR reads with MiXCR anew, one entry per CDR3 protein. The data contain about 340,000 distinct CDR3 sequences, 15% to 20% of them singletons. Looked up from germline, CDR1 is MNHNS and CDR2 is SASEGT. The CDR3 loop spans 13 amino acids. These data are taken from a study of Graves' ophthalmopathy and Graves' hyperthyroidism. Study-wide background: At initial diagnosis, peripheral blood was obtained, and this preceded any treatment.

The gene calls are TRBV6-1 and TRBJ1-2; D is possibly TRBD1 (5 bases). The sequenced sample consisted of peripheral blood. The TCR originated in an adult man with Graves' ophthalmopathy. The CDR3 sequence is CASSLGTPLRYIF. The CDR3 DNA reads as TGTGCCAGCAGTCTCGGGACCCCGTTACGCTACATCTTC.